The 9 T cell receptor beta chains presented below share a single source sample, sequenced in a study of cytomegalovirus exposure and HLA in healthy donors. It was with 60 Vbeta and 13 Jbeta primers that the PCR ran. TCRdb's copy holds only in-frame clones and misses some; the assay was immunoSEQ multiplex PCR. The sample yields about 140,000 clones, roughly four fifths seen once. Sequenced sample: PBMCs. These receptors were collected from a man aged 18-30 years in good health and CMV-seropositive.

The gene calls are TRBV2 and TRBJ2-7, with 9 bases lining up with TRBD1. Trimming took 5 bases from V and 2 from J; bases not matched to a gene: 7. Looked up from germline, CDR1 is SNHLY and CDR2 is FYNNEI. This CDR3 has 15 amino acids. CDR3 nucleotide sequence: TGTGCCAGCAGTCCAAGGGGACAGGGTACCTACGAGCAGTACTTC. This gives the protein CASSPRGQGTYEQYF.

The gene calls are TRBV29-1 and TRBJ2-1, with D possibly matching TRBD1 (5 bases). Germline loops: CDR1 SQVTM, CDR2 ANQGSEA. V lost 1 base and J 1 base, leaving 14 bases between the germline ends. The CDR3 is 16 residues long. The CDR3 reads CSVEGYQGRSYNEQFF. The CDR3 coding sequence is TGCAGCGTTGAAGGATATCAGGGCCGATCCTACAATGAGCAGTTCTTC.

This clone has just one count. This chain links TRBV28 with TRBJ2-2; D gene unclear. Germline V gene data show CDR1 as MDHEN and CDR2 as SYDVKM. There are 13 residues in the CDR3. Trimming pared 7 bases from V and 0 bases from J, leaving 6 bases between. CDR3 coding DNA: TGTGCCAGCAACAACGCGAACACCGGGGAGCTGTTTTTT. Its protein is CASNNANTGELFF.

This clone turned up a few times. V is TRBV7-9 and J is TRBJ2-1; 10 nucleotides agree with TRBD2. The germline V gene encodes CDR1 SEHNR and CDR2 FQNEAQ (reference sequence). There are 16 residues in the CDR3. V trimming: 3 bases; J trimming: 9 bases; junction bases outside the gene matches: 11. Here the CDR3 reads CASSFLAGEVGVEQFF. The CDR3 coding sequence is TGTGCCAGCAGCTTCCTAGCGGGAGAGGTAGGGGTTGAGCAGTTCTTC.

A few counts support this clone. The chain uses TRBV28 and TRBJ2-7, with 7 bases identical to TRBD2. The V segment lost 4 bases and the J segment 3 bases; nucleotides outside the gene matches: 9. Germline V gene sequence: CDR1 MDHEN, CDR2 SYDVKM. This CDR3 contains 15 residues. As DNA, the CDR3 is TGTGCCAGCAGTTGGGAGGGCTCACGATTCTACGAGCAGTACTTC. Its translation: CASSWEGSRFYEQYF.

The V gene is TRBV27, the J gene TRBJ1-1; perhaps TRBD1 as D (5 bases). Trimming cost V 7 bases and J 3 bases, with 12 bases left between them. Germline lookup yields CDR1 MNHEY and CDR2 SMNVEV (reference sequence). This CDR3 region has 13 residues. Here the CDR3 reads CASTRNRYTEAFF. In nucleotides, the CDR3 is TGTGCCAGCACGAGAAACAGGTACACTGAAGCTTTCTTT.

This clone has only one observation. The chain uses TRBV18 and TRBJ1-3; D ambiguous. This CDR3 region has 16 residues. CDR1 is KGHSH and CDR2 is LQKENI in the germline V gene. V shed 3 bases and J shed 0 bases, with 12 bases lying between them. CDR3 protein: CASSPQVGGSGNTIYF. The CDR3 nucleotides are TGTGCCAGCTCACCTCAGGTGGGAGGCTCTGGAAACACCATATATTTT. Drawing the rest from reference TRBV18 and TRBJ1-3, the complete variable domain is NAGVMQNPRHLVRRRGQEARLRCSPMKGHSHVYWYRQLPEEGLKFMVYLQKENIIDESGMPKERFSAEFPKEGPSILRIQQVVRGDSAAYFCASSPQVGGSGNTIYFGEGSWLTVV.

The V gene is TRBV27, the J gene TRBJ2-1; TRBD1 agrees at 10 bases. The junction had 2 bases not matched to a gene; V was cut back by 4 bases and J by 14 bases. The V gene's germline CDR1 is MNHEY and CDR2 SMNVEV (reference sequence). The CDR3 is 11 amino acids. The CDR3 DNA reads TGTGCCAGCAGTTCCGGGACAGGGGAGTTCTTC. It yields the protein CASSSGTGEFF.

V gene TRBV27 combines with J gene TRBJ2-7; no reliable D call. The CDR3 covers 15 residues. Germline V lookup: CDR1 MNHEY, CDR2 SMNVEV (reference sequence). Between the trimmed V and J ends, which lost 3 bases and 6 bases, there was a span of 18 bases. In DNA form, the CDR3 reads TGTGCCAGCAGTTTCGACCCCGGGTCCTCTATCGAGCAGTACTTC. This translates into CASSFDPGSSIEQYF.